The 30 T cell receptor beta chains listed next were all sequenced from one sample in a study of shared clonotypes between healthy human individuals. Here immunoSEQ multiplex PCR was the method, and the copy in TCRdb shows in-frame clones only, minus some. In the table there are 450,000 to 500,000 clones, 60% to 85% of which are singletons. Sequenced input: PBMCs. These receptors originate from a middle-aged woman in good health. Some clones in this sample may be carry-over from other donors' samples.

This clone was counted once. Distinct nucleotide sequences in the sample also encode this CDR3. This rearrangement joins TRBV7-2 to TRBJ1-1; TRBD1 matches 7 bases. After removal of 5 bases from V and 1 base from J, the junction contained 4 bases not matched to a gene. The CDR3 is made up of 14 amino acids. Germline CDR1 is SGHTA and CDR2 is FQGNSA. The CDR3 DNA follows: TGTGCCAGCAGCCTACGGACAGGGAACACTGAAGCTTTCTTT. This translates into CASSLRTGNTEAFF.

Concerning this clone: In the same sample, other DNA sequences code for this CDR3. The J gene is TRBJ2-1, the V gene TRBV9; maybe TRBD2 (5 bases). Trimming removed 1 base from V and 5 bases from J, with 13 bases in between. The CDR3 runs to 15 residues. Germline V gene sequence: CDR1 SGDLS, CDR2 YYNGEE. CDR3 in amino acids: CASSVSGSGNNEQFF. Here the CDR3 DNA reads TGTGCCAGCAGCGTATCGGGGAGTGGGAACAATGAGCAGTTCTTC.

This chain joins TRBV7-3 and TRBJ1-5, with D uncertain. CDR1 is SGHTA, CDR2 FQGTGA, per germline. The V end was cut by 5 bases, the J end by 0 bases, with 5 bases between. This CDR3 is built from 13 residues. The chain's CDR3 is CASSRDSNQPQHF. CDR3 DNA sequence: TGTGCCAGCAGCAGGGATAGCAATCAGCCCCAGCATTTT.

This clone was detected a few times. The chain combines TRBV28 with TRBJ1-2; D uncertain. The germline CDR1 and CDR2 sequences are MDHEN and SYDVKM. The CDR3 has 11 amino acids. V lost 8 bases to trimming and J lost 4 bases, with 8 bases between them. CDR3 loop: CASETRYGYTF. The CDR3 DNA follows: TGTGCCAGCGAGACACGCTATGGCTACACCTTC.

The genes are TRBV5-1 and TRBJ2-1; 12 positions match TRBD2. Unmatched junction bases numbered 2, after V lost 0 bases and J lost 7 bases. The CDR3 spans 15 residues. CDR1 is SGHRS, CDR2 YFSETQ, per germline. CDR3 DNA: TGCGCCAGCAGCTTGGAGGGGACTAGCGGGAATGAGCAGTTCTTC. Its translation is CASSLEGTSGNEQFF.

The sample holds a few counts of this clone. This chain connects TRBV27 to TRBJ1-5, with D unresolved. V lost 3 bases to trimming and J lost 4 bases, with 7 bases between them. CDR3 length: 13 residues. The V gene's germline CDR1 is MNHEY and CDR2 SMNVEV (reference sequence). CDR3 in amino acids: CASSFASNQPQHF. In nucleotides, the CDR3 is TGTGCCAGCAGTTTCGCTTCGAATCAGCCCCAGCATTTT.

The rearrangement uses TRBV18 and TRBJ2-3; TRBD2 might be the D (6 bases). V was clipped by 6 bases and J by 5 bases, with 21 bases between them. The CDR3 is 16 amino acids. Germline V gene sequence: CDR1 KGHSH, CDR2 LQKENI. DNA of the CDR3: TGTGCCAGCTCGATAGGGACTCCGGAAGGTGGAGATACGCAGTATTTT. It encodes CASSIGTPEGGDTQYF.

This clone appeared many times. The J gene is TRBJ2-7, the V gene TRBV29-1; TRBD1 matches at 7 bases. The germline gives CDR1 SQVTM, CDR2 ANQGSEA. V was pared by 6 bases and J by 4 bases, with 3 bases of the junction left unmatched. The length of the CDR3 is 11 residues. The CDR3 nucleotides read TGCAGCGTCTGGGACAGTTACGAGCAGTACTTC. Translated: CSVWDSYEQYF.

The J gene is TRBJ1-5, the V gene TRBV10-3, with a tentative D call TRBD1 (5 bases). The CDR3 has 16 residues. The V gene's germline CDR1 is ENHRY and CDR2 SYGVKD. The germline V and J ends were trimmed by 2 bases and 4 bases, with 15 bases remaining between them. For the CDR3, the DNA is TGTGCCATCAGTGAGGGCCTTGGGGGTCTGAATCAGCCCCAGCATTTT. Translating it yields CAISEGLGGLNQPQHF.

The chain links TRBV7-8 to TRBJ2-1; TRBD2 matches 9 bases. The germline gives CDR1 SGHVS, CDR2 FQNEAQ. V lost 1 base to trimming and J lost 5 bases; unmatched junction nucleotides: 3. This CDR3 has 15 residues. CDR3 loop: CASSLVREGHNEQFF. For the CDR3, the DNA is TGTGCCAGCAGCTTAGTGCGGGAGGGCCACAATGAGCAGTTCTTC.

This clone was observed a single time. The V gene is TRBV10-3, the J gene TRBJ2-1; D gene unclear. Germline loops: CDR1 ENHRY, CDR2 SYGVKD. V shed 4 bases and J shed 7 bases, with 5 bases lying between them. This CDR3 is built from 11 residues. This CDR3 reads CAISAENEQFF. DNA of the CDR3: TGTGCCATCAGTGCAGAAAATGAGCAGTTCTTC.

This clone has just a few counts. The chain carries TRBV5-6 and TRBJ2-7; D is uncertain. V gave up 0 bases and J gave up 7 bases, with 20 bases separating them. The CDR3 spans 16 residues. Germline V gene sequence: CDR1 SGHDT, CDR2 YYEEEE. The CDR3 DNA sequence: TGTGCCAGCAGCTTGGGGGTTTGGGCCCAAAAGAGAGAGCAGTACTTC. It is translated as CASSLGVWAQKREQYF.

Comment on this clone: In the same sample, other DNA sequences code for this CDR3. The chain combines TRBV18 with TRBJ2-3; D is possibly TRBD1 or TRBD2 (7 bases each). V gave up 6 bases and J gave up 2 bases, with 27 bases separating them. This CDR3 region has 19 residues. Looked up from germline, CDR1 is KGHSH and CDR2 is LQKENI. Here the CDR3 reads CASSTPPSSGTAYTDTQYF. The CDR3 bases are TGTGCCAGCTCCACCCCTCCAAGCAGCGGGACAGCCTACACAGATACGCAGTATTTT.

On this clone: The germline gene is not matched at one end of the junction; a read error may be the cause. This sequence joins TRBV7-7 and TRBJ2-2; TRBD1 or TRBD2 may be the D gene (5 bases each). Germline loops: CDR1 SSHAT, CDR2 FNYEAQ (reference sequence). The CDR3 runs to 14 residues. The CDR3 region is CASSLAGGTGELFF. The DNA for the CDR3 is TGTGCTAGCAGCTTAGCTGGGGGCACCGGGGAGCTGTTTTTT.

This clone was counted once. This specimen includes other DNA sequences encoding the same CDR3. CDR3 DNA sequence: TGTGCCAGCAGTTTATCTTCCTACGAGCAGTACTTC. Translation gives CASSLSSYEQYF. The rearrangement links TRBV28 to TRBJ2-7, with D hard to call. Trimming took off 1 base at V and 1 base at J, with 2 bases between the two ends. The CDR3 consists of 12 residues. Germline V gene sequence: CDR1 MDHEN, CDR2 SYDVKM.

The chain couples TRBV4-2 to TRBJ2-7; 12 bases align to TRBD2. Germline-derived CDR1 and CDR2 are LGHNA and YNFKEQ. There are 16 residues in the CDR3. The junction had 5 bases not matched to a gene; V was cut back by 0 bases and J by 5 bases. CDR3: CASSQELRTSGNEQYF. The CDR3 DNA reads TGTGCCAGCAGCCAAGAGTTGCGGACTAGCGGGAACGAGCAGTACTTC.

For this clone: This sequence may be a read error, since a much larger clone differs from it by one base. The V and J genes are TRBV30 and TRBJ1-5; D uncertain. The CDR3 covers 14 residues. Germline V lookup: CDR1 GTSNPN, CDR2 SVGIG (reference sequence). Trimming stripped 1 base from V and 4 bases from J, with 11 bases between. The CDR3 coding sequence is TGTGCCTGGAGTGGGGGTTTAGGGAATCAGCCCCAGCATTTT. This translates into CAWSGGLGNQPQHF.

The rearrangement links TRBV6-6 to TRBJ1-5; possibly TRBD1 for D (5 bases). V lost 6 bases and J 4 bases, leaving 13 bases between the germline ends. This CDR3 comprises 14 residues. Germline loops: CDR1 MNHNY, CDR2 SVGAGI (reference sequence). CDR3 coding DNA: TGTGCCAGCAGGTCAGGGACGGAGAATCAGCCCCAGCATTTT. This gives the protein CASRSGTENQPQHF.

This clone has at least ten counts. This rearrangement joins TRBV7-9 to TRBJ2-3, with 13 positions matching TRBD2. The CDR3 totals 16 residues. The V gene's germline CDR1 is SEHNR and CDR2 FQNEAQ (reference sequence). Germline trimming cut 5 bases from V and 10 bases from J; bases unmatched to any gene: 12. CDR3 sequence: CASSPPGTSGAPAQYF. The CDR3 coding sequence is TGTGCCAGCAGCCCCCCCGGGACTAGCGGGGCCCCAGCGCAGTATTTT.

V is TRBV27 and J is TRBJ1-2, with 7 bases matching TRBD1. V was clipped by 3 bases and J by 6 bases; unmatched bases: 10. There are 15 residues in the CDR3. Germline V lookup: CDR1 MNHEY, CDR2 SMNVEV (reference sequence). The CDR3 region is CASSFRDSRADGYTF. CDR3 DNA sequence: TGTGCCAGCAGTTTCCGGGACAGCCGCGCAGATGGCTACACCTTC.

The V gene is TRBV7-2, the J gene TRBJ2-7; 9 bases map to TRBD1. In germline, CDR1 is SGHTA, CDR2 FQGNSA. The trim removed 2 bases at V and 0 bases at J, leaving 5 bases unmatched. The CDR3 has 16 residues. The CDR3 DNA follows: TGTGCCAGCAGCTTATGGGGACAGGGTTTCTCCTACGAGCAGTACTTC. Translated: CASSLWGQGFSYEQYF. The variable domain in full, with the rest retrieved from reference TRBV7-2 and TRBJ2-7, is GAGVSQSPSNKVTEKGKDVELRCDPISGHTALYWYRQSLGQGLEFLIYFQGNSAPDKSGLPSDRFSAERTGGSVSTLTIQRTQQEDSAVYLCASSLWGQGFSYEQYFGPGTRLTVT.

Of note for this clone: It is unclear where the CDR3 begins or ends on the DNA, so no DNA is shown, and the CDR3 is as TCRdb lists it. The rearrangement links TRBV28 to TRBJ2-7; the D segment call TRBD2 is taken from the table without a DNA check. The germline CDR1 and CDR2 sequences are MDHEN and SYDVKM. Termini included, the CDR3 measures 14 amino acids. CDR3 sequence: CASSSSGESYEQYF.

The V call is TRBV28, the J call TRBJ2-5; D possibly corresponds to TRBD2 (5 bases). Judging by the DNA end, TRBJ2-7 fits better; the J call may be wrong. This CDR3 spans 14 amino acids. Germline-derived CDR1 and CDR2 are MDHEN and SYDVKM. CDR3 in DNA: TGTGCCAGCAGTTTATTGACGGGGACCTACGAGCAGTACTTC. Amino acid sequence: CASSLLTGTYEQYF.

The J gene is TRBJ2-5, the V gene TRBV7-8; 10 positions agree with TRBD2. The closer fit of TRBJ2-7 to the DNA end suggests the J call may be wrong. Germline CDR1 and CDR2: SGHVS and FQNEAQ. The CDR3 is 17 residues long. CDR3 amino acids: CASSKSAAGGIEYEQYF. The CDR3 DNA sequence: TGTGCCAGCAGCAAGTCCGCAGCGGGAGGGATCGAGTACGAGCAGTACTTC.

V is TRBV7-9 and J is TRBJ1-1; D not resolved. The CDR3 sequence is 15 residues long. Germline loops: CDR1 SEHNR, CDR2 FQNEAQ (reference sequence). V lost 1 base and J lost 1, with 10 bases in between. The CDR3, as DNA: TGTGCCAGCAGCTTAGGTTCGGGTACGAACACTGAAGCTTTCTTT. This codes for CASSLGSGTNTEAFF.

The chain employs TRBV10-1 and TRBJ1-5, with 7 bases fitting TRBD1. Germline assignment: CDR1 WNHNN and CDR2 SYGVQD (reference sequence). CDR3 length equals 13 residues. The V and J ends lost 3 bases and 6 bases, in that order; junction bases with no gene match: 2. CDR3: CASSEYRGQPQHF. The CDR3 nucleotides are TGCGCCAGCAGTGAATACAGGGGTCAGCCCCAGCATTTT.

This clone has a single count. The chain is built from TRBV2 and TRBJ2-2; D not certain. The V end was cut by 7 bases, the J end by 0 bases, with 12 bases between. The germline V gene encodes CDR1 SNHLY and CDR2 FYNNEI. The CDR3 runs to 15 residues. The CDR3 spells CASKVEEPNTGELFF. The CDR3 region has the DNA TGTGCCAGCAAGGTCGAGGAACCGAACACCGGGGAGCTGTTTTTT.

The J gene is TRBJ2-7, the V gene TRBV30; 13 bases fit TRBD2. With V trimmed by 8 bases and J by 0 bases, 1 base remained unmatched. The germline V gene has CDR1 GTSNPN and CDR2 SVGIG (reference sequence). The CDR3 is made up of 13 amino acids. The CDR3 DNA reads TGTGCCAGGACTAGCGGGGGCTCCTACGAGCAGTACTTC. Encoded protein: CARTSGGSYEQYF.

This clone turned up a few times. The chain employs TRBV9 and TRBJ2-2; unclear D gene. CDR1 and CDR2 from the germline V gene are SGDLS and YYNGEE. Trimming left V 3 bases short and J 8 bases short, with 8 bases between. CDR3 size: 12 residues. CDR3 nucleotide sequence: TGTGCCAGCAGCGCCACACGGGGGGAGCTGTTTTTT. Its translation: CASSATRGELFF.

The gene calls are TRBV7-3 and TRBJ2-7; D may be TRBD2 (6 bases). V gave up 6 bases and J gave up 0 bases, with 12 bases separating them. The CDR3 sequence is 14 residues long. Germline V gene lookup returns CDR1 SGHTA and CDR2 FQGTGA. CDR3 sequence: CASSPLGGSYEQYF. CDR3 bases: TGTGCCAGCAGTCCGTTGGGGGGCTCCTACGAGCAGTACTTC.